These T cell receptor beta chains were read from a single sample in a study of radiotherapy plus CTLA-4 blockade in lung cancer. The assay was immunoSEQ multiplex PCR, and TCRdb's table has in-frame clones only and misses some. The data contain under 65,000 clones, approximately 80% of them seen just once; the ten biggest clones take up about 2.4%. Sequenced material: peripheral blood, taken from a patient treated with radiotherapy plus ipilimumab. Every receptor here comes from a human donor with non-small cell lung cancer whose response to radiotherapy plus ipilimumab could not be evaluated. CDR3s include the opening cysteine and the closing phenylalanine or tryptophan. A D gene is named only where the DNA matches it firmly. Not every row has a clone size; where given, it reads once, few, many or a size class.

cdr3_aa: CSVERGSLGPGELFF
cdr3_nt: TGCAGCGTTGAGCGGGGGTCCCTGGGACCCGGGGAGCTGTTTTTT
clone_size: once
v_call: TRBV29-1
cdr3_length: 15
j_call: TRBJ2-2
d_call: TRBD2

cdr3_aa: CASSTGLNNEQFF
cdr3_nt: TGTGCCAGCAGTACCGGACTGAACAATGAGCAGTTCTTC
clone_size: NA
v_call: TRBV6-1
cdr3_length: 13
j_call: TRBJ2-1
d_call: NA

cdr3_aa: CATSRDIPQGGQPQHF
cdr3_nt: TGTGCCACCAGCAGAGATATCCCACAGGGCGGTCAGCCCCAGCATTTT
clone_size: NA
v_call: TRBV15
cdr3_length: 16
j_call: TRBJ1-5
d_call: NA

cdr3_aa: CASSQGGGHSYTDTQYF
cdr3_nt: TGCGCCAGCAGCCAGGGAGGGGGGCACTCTTACACAGATACGCAGTATTTT
clone_size: NA
v_call: TRBV4-3
cdr3_length: 17
j_call: TRBJ2-3
d_call: NA

cdr3_aa: CASSLPGAVPEAFF
cdr3_nt: TGCGCCAGCAGCTTGCCAGGGGCGGTACCTGAAGCTTTCTTT
clone_size: NA
v_call: TRBV5-1
cdr3_length: 14
j_call: TRBJ1-1
d_call: NA

cdr3_aa: CASSPPPGLAGSENEQYF
cdr3_nt: TGTGCCAGCAGCCCCCCCCCTGGACTAGCGGGATCTGAGAACGAGCAGTACTTC
clone_size: NA
v_call: TRBV5-6
cdr3_length: 18
j_call: TRBJ2-7
d_call: TRBD2

cdr3_aa: CASTSDSNYGYTF
cdr3_nt: TGTGCCAGCACATCGGACAGTAACTATGGCTACACCTTC
clone_size: NA
v_call: TRBV9
cdr3_length: 13
j_call: TRBJ1-2
d_call: NA

cdr3_aa: CAWSTGGWDTQYF
cdr3_nt: TGTGCCTGGAGTACAGGGGGCTGGGATACGCAGTATTTT
clone_size: NA
v_call: TRBV30
cdr3_length: 13
j_call: TRBJ2-3
d_call: TRBD1

cdr3_aa: CASSSTGAYGYTF
cdr3_nt: TGTGCCAGCAGCTCCACAGGGGCTTATGGCTACACCTTC
clone_size: NA
v_call: TRBV7-9
cdr3_length: 13
j_call: TRBJ1-2
d_call: TRBD1

cdr3_aa: CASTRQGYEQYF
cdr3_nt: TGTGCCAGCACCCGACAGGGCTACGAGCAGTACTTC
clone_size: NA
v_call: TRBV28
cdr3_length: 12
j_call: TRBJ2-7
d_call: TRBD1

cdr3_aa: CASSMASGGGETQYF
cdr3_nt: TGTGCCAGTAGTATGGCTAGCGGGGGGGGAGAGACCCAGTACTTC
clone_size: few
v_call: TRBV19
cdr3_length: 15
j_call: TRBJ2-5
d_call: TRBD2

cdr3_aa: CASSPVGTRINEQFF
cdr3_nt: TGTGCCAGCTCTCCCGTTGGGACTAGAATCAATGAGCAGTTCTTC
clone_size: NA
v_call: TRBV18
cdr3_length: 15
j_call: TRBJ2-1
d_call: TRBD2

cdr3_aa: CASSEEEGVAGVDTQYF
cdr3_nt: TGTGCCAGCAGTGAAGAAGAGGGAGTAGCGGGGGTTGATACGCAGTATTTT
clone_size: NA
v_call: TRBV2
cdr3_length: 17
j_call: TRBJ2-3
d_call: TRBD2

cdr3_aa: CASSAQRETQYF
cdr3_nt: TGTGCCAGCAGCGCCCAACGGGAGACCCAGTACTTC
clone_size: NA
v_call: TRBV7-8
cdr3_length: 12
j_call: TRBJ2-5
d_call: NA

cdr3_aa: CASSTGQVMGNTEAFF
cdr3_nt: TGTGCCAGTAGTACCGGACAGGTTATGGGAAACACTGAAGCTTTCTTT
clone_size: NA
v_call: TRBV19
cdr3_length: 16
j_call: TRBJ1-1
d_call: TRBD1

cdr3_aa: CASSESAGYIQYF
cdr3_nt: TGCGCCAGCAGTGAGTCGGCAGGGTACATTCAGTACTTC
clone_size: NA
v_call: TRBV10-2
cdr3_length: 13
j_call: TRBJ2-4
d_call: NA

cdr3_aa: CARKPRMVRKTYGYTF
cdr3_nt: TGTGCCAGAAAGCCTAGAATGGTGAGAAAGACCTATGGCTACACCTTC
clone_size: NA
v_call: TRBV5-3
cdr3_length: 16
j_call: TRBJ1-2
d_call: NA

cdr3_aa: CASSPYIARGWIEQYF
cdr3_nt: TGTGCCAGCAGCCCCTATATCGCGCGGGGCTGGATCGAGCAGTACTTC
clone_size: NA
v_call: TRBV7-3
cdr3_length: 16
j_call: TRBJ2-7
d_call: NA

cdr3_aa: CASSRTGYGYTF
cdr3_nt: TGTGCCAGTAGTAGGACAGGCTATGGCTACACCTTC
clone_size: NA
v_call: TRBV19
cdr3_length: 12
j_call: TRBJ1-2
d_call: TRBD1

cdr3_aa: CASSEQGSSYEQYF
cdr3_nt: TGTGCCAGCAGTGAACAGGGCAGCTCCTACGAGCAGTACTTC
clone_size: few
v_call: TRBV2
cdr3_length: 14
j_call: TRBJ2-7
d_call: NA

cdr3_aa: CASRQEGSYNSPLHF
cdr3_nt: TGTGCCAGCAGGCAGGAGGGGTCCTATAATTCACCCCTCCACTTT
clone_size: NA
v_call: TRBV6-6
cdr3_length: 15
j_call: TRBJ1-6
d_call: NA

cdr3_aa: CASSGRGGVTQYF
cdr3_nt: TGTGCCAGCAGCGGACGGGGGGGCGTTACGCAGTATTTT
clone_size: NA
v_call: TRBV5-4
cdr3_length: 13
j_call: TRBJ2-3
d_call: TRBD2

cdr3_aa: CSVEVPSEAYTQYF
cdr3_nt: TGCAGCGTTGAAGTGCCGTCTGAGGCTTATACGCAGTATTTT
clone_size: NA
v_call: TRBV29-1
cdr3_length: 14
j_call: TRBJ2-3
d_call: NA

cdr3_aa: CASLGQPYGEQYF
cdr3_nt: TGTGCCAGCTTAGGACAACCGTATGGCGAGCAGTACTTC
clone_size: NA
v_call: TRBV7-2
cdr3_length: 13
j_call: TRBJ2-7
d_call: NA

cdr3_aa: CATSGYRDGSTDTQYF
cdr3_nt: TGTGCCACCAGCGGATACAGGGATGGGAGCACAGATACGCAGTATTTT
clone_size: NA
v_call: TRBV15
cdr3_length: 16
j_call: TRBJ2-3
d_call: NA

cdr3_aa: CASTLSGYEQYF
cdr3_nt: TGTGCCAGCACCTTGAGCGGATACGAGCAGTACTTC
clone_size: NA
v_call: TRBV7-2
cdr3_length: 12
j_call: TRBJ2-7
d_call: NA

cdr3_aa: CASSVVPTGLAGNTIYF
cdr3_nt: TGTGCCAGCAGCGTAGTTCCTACAGGGCTGGCTGGAAACACCATATATTTT
clone_size: few
v_call: TRBV9
cdr3_length: 17
j_call: TRBJ1-3
d_call: NA

cdr3_aa: CAWSLPGGTLYEQYF
cdr3_nt: TGTGCCTGGAGTCTTCCCGGGGGGACCCTCTACGAGCAGTACTTC
clone_size: NA
v_call: TRBV30
cdr3_length: 15
j_call: TRBJ2-7
d_call: TRBD2

cdr3_aa: CASSPSEGSNQPQHF
cdr3_nt: TGTGCCAGCAGCCCTAGCGAGGGGAGCAATCAGCCCCAGCATTTT
clone_size: NA
v_call: TRBV7-2
cdr3_length: 15
j_call: TRBJ1-5
d_call: NA

cdr3_aa: CASSPYPRGWSNQPQHF
cdr3_nt: TGTGCCAGCAGCCCATACCCCCGAGGGTGGAGCAATCAGCCCCAGCATTTT
clone_size: NA
v_call: TRBV7-2
cdr3_length: 17
j_call: TRBJ1-5
d_call: NA

cdr3_aa: CASRLQGQPQHF
cdr3_nt: TGTGCCAGCAGATTACAGGGACAGCCCCAGCATTTT
clone_size: NA
v_call: TRBV2
cdr3_length: 12
j_call: TRBJ1-5
d_call: NA

cdr3_aa: CASSSDLSSGNTIYF
cdr3_nt: TGTGCCAGCAGCTCGGACTTGAGCTCTGGAAACACCATATATTTT
clone_size: medium-sized
v_call: TRBV5-4
cdr3_length: 15
j_call: TRBJ1-3
d_call: NA

cdr3_aa: CASPGEVTEAFF
cdr3_nt: TGCGCCAGCCCTGGTGAGGTCACTGAAGCTTTCTTT
clone_size: NA
v_call: TRBV23-1
cdr3_length: 12
j_call: TRBJ1-1
d_call: NA

cdr3_aa: CASRATDTQYF
cdr3_nt: TGTGCCAGCAGGGCCACAGATACGCAGTATTTT
clone_size: NA
v_call: TRBV27
cdr3_length: 11
j_call: TRBJ2-3
d_call: NA

cdr3_aa: CASSLGGGAGTDTQYF
cdr3_nt: TGTGCCAGCAGCTTAGGCGGGGGGGCCGGGACAGATACGCAGTATTTT
clone_size: few
v_call: TRBV7-8
cdr3_length: 16
j_call: TRBJ2-3
d_call: TRBD2

cdr3_aa: CASRNSGGHNQPQHF
cdr3_nt: TGTGCCAGCAGGAACTCAGGGGGACACAATCAGCCCCAGCATTTT
clone_size: NA
v_call: TRBV6-5
cdr3_length: 15
j_call: TRBJ1-5
d_call: TRBD1

cdr3_aa: CASSLGQAGNTEAFF
cdr3_nt: TGTGCCAGCAGTTTGGGACAGGCTGGGAACACTGAAGCTTTCTTT
clone_size: NA
v_call: TRBV28
cdr3_length: 15
j_call: TRBJ1-1
d_call: TRBD1

cdr3_aa: CASSSQGFGNEKLFF
cdr3_nt: TGTGCCAGCAGCTCTCAGGGGTTCGGTAATGAAAAACTGTTTTTT
clone_size: NA
v_call: TRBV7-2
cdr3_length: 15
j_call: TRBJ1-4
d_call: NA

cdr3_aa: CASRTLTGFQYF
cdr3_nt: TGTGCCAGCAGGACTCTTACAGGGTTCCAGTACTTC
clone_size: NA
v_call: TRBV6-5
cdr3_length: 12
j_call: TRBJ2-7
d_call: NA

cdr3_aa: CASSPPAGANSPLHF
cdr3_nt: TGTGCCAGCTCACCACCAGCAGGGGCCAATTCACCCCTCCACTTT
clone_size: NA
v_call: TRBV18
cdr3_length: 15
j_call: TRBJ1-6
d_call: NA

cdr3_aa: CASQMNTEAFF
cdr3_nt: TGTGCCAGCCAAATGAACACTGAAGCTTTCTTT
clone_size: NA
v_call: TRBV2
cdr3_length: 11
j_call: TRBJ1-1
d_call: NA

cdr3_aa: CSVDGTSGDTQYF
cdr3_nt: TGCAGCGTTGACGGGACTAGCGGAGATACGCAGTATTTT
clone_size: NA
v_call: TRBV29-1
cdr3_length: 13
j_call: TRBJ2-3
d_call: TRBD2